These 26 T cell receptor beta chains came from one sample sequenced in a study of blood T cell repertoires in COVID-19. Sequencing used immunoSEQ multiplex PCR; TCRdb keeps in-frame clones, though not all of them. The repertoire holds approximately 280,000 clones, with around 87% as singletons. The sample consisted of PBMCs or T cells enriched from blood (not recorded which). The receptors come from a woman aged 18-29 years with acute COVID-19.

A word on this clone: Additional DNA sequences in this sample encode the identical CDR3. The V call is TRBV6-5, the J call TRBJ2-7; 11 nucleotides agree with TRBD2. The CDR3 is 15 residues long. Germline assignment: CDR1 MNHEY and CDR2 SVGAGI. V lost 5 bases to trimming and J lost 1 base; unmatched junction nucleotides: 4. The CDR3 loop reads CASSRTSGSSYEQYF. CDR3 bases: TGTGCCAGCAGTCGGACTAGCGGGTCTTCCTACGAGCAGTACTTC.

This clone was recorded only once. This sequence joins TRBV19 and TRBJ1-4, with D perhaps matching TRBD1 (5 bases). Trimming shortened V by 3 bases and J by 3 bases, and 17 bases separated the two germline ends. CDR1 LNHDA and CDR2 SQIVND come from the germline V gene (reference sequence). This CDR3 is 17 amino acids long. This CDR3 is CASSMGAGIVPNEKLFF. The CDR3 DNA follows: TGTGCCAGTAGTATGGGCGCAGGGATCGTACCTAATGAAAAACTGTTTTTT.

V and J are TRBV3-1 (or the pseudogene TRBV3-2) and TRBJ1-1, with TRBD1 identical over 7 bases. This CDR3 has 15 amino acids. The junction had 9 bases not matched to a gene; V was cut back by 7 bases and J by 1 base. Germline CDR1 is LGHDT and CDR2 is YNNKEL (reference sequence). This CDR3 reads CASTSPTGRNTEAFF. CDR3 DNA sequence: TGTGCCAGCACATCTCCGACAGGGCGGAACACTGAAGCTTTCTTT.

V is TRBV14 and J is TRBJ2-1; 8 bases align to TRBD2. The V gene end was trimmed by 4 bases and the J gene end by 2 bases; junction bases not matched to a gene: 4. Germline V gene sequence: CDR1 SGHDN, CDR2 FVKESK. The CDR3 spans 15 residues. The CDR3: CASSLIAGTYNEQFF. CDR3 DNA sequence: TGTGCCAGCAGCCTTATAGCGGGAACCTACAATGAGCAGTTCTTC.

The V gene is TRBV29-1, the J gene TRBJ1-1; D might be TRBD1 (5 bases). This CDR3 comprises 15 residues. Deletions cut 7 bases from V and 1 base from J, with 19 bases between. CDR1 SQVTM and CDR2 ANQGSEA come from the germline V gene. The CDR3 here is CSAGHPVRENTEAFF. The DNA of the CDR3 is TGCAGCGCCGGACACCCCGTCAGAGAGAACACTGAAGCTTTCTTT. Together with reference TRBV29-1 and TRBJ1-1, the CDR3 gives the full variable domain: SAVISQKPSRDICQRGTSLTIQCQVDSQVTMMFWYRQQPGQSLTLIATANQGSEATYESGFVIDKFPISRPNLTFSTLTVSNMSPEDSSIYLCSAGHPVRENTEAFFGQGTRLTVV.

The rearrangement links TRBV7-6 to TRBJ2-1; D is ambiguous. The CDR3 is made up of 15 amino acids. Looked up from germline, CDR1 is SGHVS and CDR2 is FNYEAQ. The germline V and J ends were trimmed by 5 bases and 7 bases, with 18 bases remaining between them. DNA of the CDR3: TGTGCCAGCAGCCCCGGGTCCTATACTAAAAATGAGCAGTTCTTC. Amino acid sequence: CASSPGSYTKNEQFF.

The V and J genes are TRBV6-5 and TRBJ2-1; D perhaps matches TRBD2 (5 bases). Trimming left V 5 bases short and J 11 bases short, with 13 bases between. The CDR3 spans 12 residues. Germline CDR1 is MNHEY and CDR2 is SVGAGI. The CDR3 nucleotides read TGTGCCAGCAGTCACAAAGGACTTCAGCAGTTCTTC. Protein sequence: CASSHKGLQQFF.

This rearrangement joins TRBV7-9 to TRBJ2-3; TRBD1 might be the D (5 bases). The V and J ends lost 6 bases and 0 bases respectively, with 13 bases between them. CDR3 length: 15 amino acids. From germline, CDR1 is SEHNR and CDR2 FQNEAQ (reference sequence). CDR3 protein: CASSDDRSSTDTQYF. The CDR3 nucleotides read TGTGCCAGCAGTGATGACAGATCTAGCACAGATACGCAGTATTTT.

This chain connects TRBV7-2 to TRBJ2-1; D is possibly TRBD2 (5 bases). CDR3 size: 14 residues. Per the germline V gene, CDR1 is SGHTA and CDR2 is FQGNSA. Trimming pared 5 bases from V and 4 bases from J, leaving 12 bases between. This CDR3 is CASSRTGTYNEQFF. CDR3 nucleotide sequence: TGTGCCAGCAGCCGTACGGGAACATACAATGAGCAGTTCTTC.

The rearrangement uses TRBV5-1 and TRBJ1-4; D is undetermined. V shed 5 bases and J shed 6 bases, with 11 bases lying between them. The CDR3 runs 13 residues. The germline V gene encodes CDR1 SGHRS and CDR2 YFSETQ. Here the CDR3 DNA reads TGCGCCAGCAGTGACGGCGGAGATGAAAAACTGTTTTTT. Encoded protein: CASSDGGDEKLFF. The full variable domain, with the rest looked up from reference TRBV5-1 and TRBJ1-4, is KAGVTQTPRYLIKTRGQQVTLSCSPISGHRSVSWYQQTPGQGLQFLFEYFSETQRNKGNFPGRFSGRQFSNSRSEMNVSTLELGDSALYLCASSDGGDEKLFFGSGTQLSVL.

V usage is TRBV28 and J usage is TRBJ1-6; the match to TRBD1 covers 7 bases. This CDR3 contains 13 residues. CDR1 and CDR2 (germline): MDHEN, SYDVKM. The J segment lost 7 bases and the V segment lost 8 bases, leaving 5 bases of the junction unmatched. CDR3 sequence (DNA): TGTGCCAGCCGACAGGGATGGAATTCACCCCTCCACTTT. Translated, it gives CASRQGWNSPLHF.

This clone was seen once. V usage is TRBV29-1 and J usage is TRBJ2-3; 7 nucleotides agree with TRBD2. Germline values: CDR1 SQVTM, CDR2 ANQGSEA. With 4 bases clipped from V and 1 base from J, the junction kept 5 bases outside the gene matches. The CDR3 extends over 14 amino acids. The CDR3 sequence is CSVARAGGTDTQYF. For the CDR3, the DNA is TGCAGCGTTGCCAGGGCGGGGGGCACAGATACGCAGTATTTT.

A remark on this clone: Other nucleotide sequences in the sample specify the same CDR3. The rearrangement uses TRBV5-1 and TRBJ1-1; 8 nucleotides line up with TRBD1. Germline CDR1 is SGHRS and CDR2 is YFSETQ. There are 17 residues in the CDR3. V shed 4 bases and J 1 base; nucleotides not matched to a gene: 12. Here the CDR3 DNA reads TGCGCCAGCAGCCGACAGGGGATTCCAGTAAGGAACACTGAAGCTTTCTTT. Translation gives CASSRQGIPVRNTEAFF.

This clone has only one observation. The chain carries TRBV6-2 or TRBV6-3 and TRBJ2-1; TRBD2 might be the D (6 bases). CDR3 length equals 16 residues. From germline, CDR1 is MNHEY and CDR2 SVGEGT. Trimming removed 6 bases from V and 0 bases from J, with 15 bases in between. The CDR3 reads CASSSTSPSSYNEQFF. In nucleotides, the CDR3 is TGTGCCAGCAGCTCAACTAGCCCGAGCTCCTACAATGAGCAGTTCTTC.

The genes are TRBV28 and TRBJ2-7, with D possibly matching TRBD1 (7 bases). V was cut by 4 bases and J by 7 bases, with 14 bases left in between. CDR1 and CDR2 from the germline V gene are MDHEN and SYDVKM. The CDR3 has 13 residues. CDR3 residues: CASSSGGGVEQYF. CDR3 nucleotide sequence: TGTGCCAGCAGTTCCGGAGGGGGCGTGGAGCAGTACTTC.

This chain joins TRBV5-8 and TRBJ1-2; D not certain. Trimming removed 4 bases from V and 2 bases from J, with 6 bases in between. CDR1 is SGHTS and CDR2 is YDEGEE in the germline V gene. This CDR3 region has 12 residues. Here the CDR3 DNA reads TGTGCCAGCAGCCGGTGGAACTATGGCTACACCTTC. It is translated as CASSRWNYGYTF.

The chain carries TRBV27 and TRBJ2-7; 9 bases line up with TRBD1. CDR1 and CDR2 from the germline V gene are MNHEY and SMNVEV (reference sequence). V lost 6 bases to trimming and J lost 2 bases; unmatched junction nucleotides: 8. This CDR3 is built from 15 residues. CDR3 amino acids: CASSHYRDRAYEQYF. For the CDR3, the DNA is TGTGCCAGCAGCCACTACCGGGACAGGGCCTACGAGCAGTACTTC.

The V call is TRBV10-1, the J call TRBJ2-1; 7 bases agree with TRBD2. V shed 0 bases and J 9 bases; nucleotides not matched to a gene: 8. The CDR3 sequence is 15 residues long. The germline V gene has CDR1 WNHNN and CDR2 SYGVQD (reference sequence). The chain's CDR3 is CASSESPGGSSEQFF. The CDR3 nucleotides read TGCGCCAGCAGTGAGTCGCCGGGAGGTTCCAGTGAGCAGTTCTTC.

This clone was seen only a few times. The chain has TRBV27 and TRBJ2-7; possible D gene TRBD1, 6 bases. V was cut by 2 bases and J by 2 bases, with 10 bases left in between. From germline, CDR1 is MNHEY and CDR2 SMNVEV (reference sequence). The CDR3 is 14 residues long. The CDR3 is CASSLQGPTYEQYF. The CDR3 nucleotides read TGTGCCAGCAGTTTACAGGGGCCGACCTACGAGCAGTACTTC.

This chain links TRBV19 with TRBJ2-1; TRBD2 matches 9 bases. Germline CDR1 and CDR2: LNHDA and SQIVND (reference sequence). The CDR3 sequence is 15 residues long. The V gene end was trimmed by 5 bases and the J gene end by 5 bases; junction bases not matched to a gene: 7. The DNA of the CDR3 is TGTGCCAGTAGTGGGCCGGGACTAGCCAACAATGAGCAGTTCTTC. Translating it yields CASSGPGLANNEQFF.

The chain recombines TRBV20-1 with TRBJ1-4; 10 bases line up with TRBD1. This CDR3 is built from 15 residues. The germline CDR1 and CDR2 sequences are DFQATT and SNEGSKA (reference sequence). V trimming: 3 bases; J trimming: 7 bases; junction bases outside the gene matches: 8. The CDR3 DNA is TGCAGTGCTAGTTCTCGGGACAGGGGAAGTGAAAAACTGTTTTTT. Its protein product is CSASSRDRGSEKLFF.

The chain recombines TRBV7-3 with TRBJ2-1; a weak D match, TRBD2 (6 bases). Germline CDR1 reads SGHTA; CDR2 reads FQGTGA. The CDR3 spans 14 residues. The V end was cut by 0 bases, the J end by 6 bases, with 9 bases between. The CDR3 loop is CASSLTTGGNEQFF. The CDR3, as DNA: TGTGCCAGCAGCTTAACGACCGGGGGCAATGAGCAGTTCTTC.

This clone was picked up one time. The J gene is TRBJ2-3, the V gene TRBV23-1, with a weak D call TRBD1 (5 bases). TRBV23-1 is an ORF for which the function is uncertain. Trimming took off 1 base at V and 6 bases at J, with 23 bases between the two ends. This CDR3 comprises 18 residues. The CDR3 sequence: CASSQYIRAGPPSDTQYF. Written as DNA, the CDR3 is TGCGCCAGCAGTCAATATATTAGGGCAGGGCCGCCTTCGGATACGCAGTATTTT.

In DNA form, the CDR3 reads TGCAGCGCCGCCGGGGTCTTCACAGATACGCAGTATTTT. It is translated as CSAAGVFTDTQYF. The gene calls are TRBV29-1 and TRBJ2-3; a possible D gene is TRBD2 (5 bases). V shed 7 bases and J shed 2 bases, with 13 bases lying between them. The CDR3 length is 13 residues. Per the germline V gene, CDR1 is SQVTM and CDR2 is ANQGSEA.

The chain links TRBV6-5 to TRBJ2-3; possible D gene TRBD1, 5 bases. The germline CDR1 and CDR2 sequences are MNHEY and SVGAGI. The length of the CDR3 is 14 residues. The V and J ends lost 5 bases and 3 bases respectively, with 12 bases between them. The CDR3: CASSQGFSTDTQYF. Written as DNA, the CDR3 is TGTGCCAGCAGTCAGGGATTCTCAACAGATACGCAGTATTTT.

The J gene is TRBJ2-7, the V gene TRBV30; 9 nucleotides match TRBD1. The J segment lost 4 bases and the V segment lost 0 bases, leaving 7 bases of the junction unmatched. This CDR3 contains 15 residues. The germline CDR1 and CDR2 sequences are GTSNPN and SVGIG (reference sequence). CDR3 DNA sequence: TGTGCCTGGAGTGTAATGGGACAGGGATTTTACGAGCAGTACTTC. Encoded protein: CAWSVMGQGFYEQYF. The complete variable domain, with remaining parts taken from reference TRBV30 and TRBJ2-7, reads SQTIHQWPATLVQPVGSPLSLECTVEGTSNPNLYWYRQAAGRGLQLLFYSVGIGQISSEVPQNLSASRPQDRQFILSSKKLLLSDSGFYLCAWSVMGQGFYEQYFGPGTRLTVT.